A selection of T cell receptor beta chains follows, all from one sample in a study of OX40 agonist ivuxolimab in advanced cancers. The data were produced by immunoSEQ multiplex PCR, yet TCRdb's version contains in-frame clones alone and is incomplete. The data hold tens of thousands of clones, with roughly 94% observed a single time. The material was CD4+ or CD8+ T cells sorted from blood, obtained in a trial of the OX40 agonist ivuxolimab. Source of these receptors: an adult with an advanced solid tumor such as melanoma, head and neck, liver or kidney cancer. Both conserved end residues are part of each CDR3. The D gene is left open where the match is weak. Clone size is shown for a subset of rows, as once, few, many or a class of expanded clone.

>12|NA|TRBV5-4|TRBJ2-1|NA
TGTGCCAGCAGCTTAACTAGTGGTGAGCAGTTCTTC
CASSLTSGEQFF
>12|NA|TRBV7-9|TRBJ1-1|few
TGTGCCAGCAGCTTCCTGAACACTGAAGCTTTCTTT
CASSFLNTEAFF
>13|NA|TRBV28|TRBJ2-1|once
TGTGCCAGCAGTTTATTCACACGGGATGAGCAGTTCTTC
CASSLFTRDEQFF
>16|NA|TRBV27|TRBJ2-1|NA
TGTGCCAGCAGTTTATATGCTGCTAGCTCCTACAATGAGCAGTTCTTC
CASSLYAASSYNEQFF
>17|TRBD1|TRBV5-5|TRBJ2-3|NA
TGTGCCAGCAGACCTGTAGACAGGGCTGAGATCCCCGATACGCAGTATTTT
CASRPVDRAEIPDTQYF
>10|NA|TRBV7-2|TRBJ1-2|NA
TGTGCCAGCAGCTCAGCAAGCTACACCTTC
CASSSASYTF
>13|NA|TRBV4-1|TRBJ1-1|NA
TGCGCCAGCAGCCCCCCTCGAGTCACTGAAGCTTTCTTT
CASSPPRVTEAFF
>16|TRBD2|TRBV13|TRBJ2-3|once
TGTGCCAGCAGCACCCGGACTAGCGGAAACACAGATACGCAGTATTTT
CASSTRTSGNTDTQYF
>11|NA|TRBV4-2|TRBJ2-7|NA
TGTGCCAGCAGCCAAAATGGCGAGCAGTACTTC
CASSQNGEQYF
>14|NA|TRBV27|TRBJ2-7|NA
TGTGCCAGCACCCCCGGGGTGGGGGACCACGAGCAGTACTTC
CASTPGVGDHEQYF
>15|NA|TRBV27|TRBJ2-5|NA
TGTGCCAGCAGTCGAAAGGGGGAGTTTGGGGAGACCCAGTACTTC
CASSRKGEFGETQYF
>14|TRBD1|TRBV5-1|TRBJ2-5|NA
TGCGCCAGCAGCCAGGGACAGCTACAAGAGACCCAGTACTTC
CASSQGQLQETQYF
>16|NA|TRBV7-9|TRBJ2-1|NA
TGTGCCAGCAGCCGTATAACGGGACTCACGGCCAATGAGCAGTTCTTC
CASSRITGLTANEQFF
>14|NA|TRBV4-2|TRBJ1-2|NA
TGTGCCAGCAGCCAAGATAATGTAGGGGATGGCTACACCTTC
CASSQDNVGDGYTF
>14|TRBD1|TRBV10-3|TRBJ2-1|NA
TGTGCCATCAAAGAGGACAGGGGCGATAATGAGCAGTTCTTC
CAIKEDRGDNEQFF
>12|NA|TRBV7-6|TRBJ2-7|NA
TGTGCCAGCAGCTTAGTAGGGGGGGATAGGTACTTC
CASSLVGGDRYF
>13|TRBD1|TRBV27|TRBJ1-6|NA
TGTGCCAGCGGACGGACAGGGGTGTCACCCCTCCACTTT
CASGRTGVSPLHF
>15|NA|TRBV28|TRBJ2-3|NA
TGTGCCAGCACCTTGGAAGCGCGACGCACAGATACGCAGTATTTT
CASTLEARRTDTQYF
>15|TRBD1|TRBV7-6|TRBJ1-5|once
TGTGCCAGCAGCTTAGACAGGGGCGGCAATCAGCCCCAGCATTTT
CASSLDRGGNQPQHF
>14|NA|TRBV9|TRBJ2-2|NA
TGTGCCAGCAGCGTGGGAGGAAACACCGGGGAGCTGTTTTTT
CASSVGGNTGELFF
>13|NA|TRBV6-4|TRBJ2-3|NA
TGTGCCAGCGCCCAGGAGTTCACAGATACGCAGTATTTT
CASAQEFTDTQYF